What follows are 24 T cell receptor beta chains derived from one specimen sequenced in a study of blood T cell repertoires in COVID-19. Assay used: immunoSEQ multiplex PCR; TCRdb lists only in-frame clones, some missing. This table holds 65,000 to 75,000 clones, 90% found once. The sequenced material came from peripheral blood. The receptor set was obtained from a man in his forties or fifties with acute or convalescent COVID-19.

J is TRBJ2-7 and V is TRBV4-1; D uncertain. The germline V and J ends were trimmed by 3 bases and 3 bases, with 9 bases remaining between them. Germline assignment: CDR1 MGHRA and CDR2 YSYEKL. This CDR3 has 13 residues. CDR3 DNA: TGCGCCAGCAGCCATTACAAGAACTACGAGCAGTACTTC. Protein sequence: CASSHYKNYEQYF.

The V gene is TRBV18, the J gene TRBJ2-2; a possible D gene is TRBD1 (6 bases). The length of the CDR3 is 13 residues. Trimming shortened V by 6 bases and J by 5 bases, and 10 bases separated the two germline ends. The germline V gene encodes CDR1 KGHSH and CDR2 LQKENI. CDR3 DNA: TGTGCCAGCTCCGGACAGATTACCGGGGAGCTGTTTTTT. Translation: CASSGQITGELFF.

The chain is built from TRBV19 and TRBJ1-2; TRBD1 matches at 10 bases. The CDR3 runs 14 residues. The V gene end was trimmed by 4 bases and the J gene end by 2 bases; junction bases not matched to a gene: 1. CDR1 and CDR2 from the germline V gene are LNHDA and SQIVND (reference sequence). The CDR3 here is CASSTGQGNYGYTF. Written as DNA, the CDR3 is TGTGCCAGTAGTACGGGACAGGGGAACTATGGCTACACCTTC.

The J gene is TRBJ2-3, the V gene TRBV7-2; a weak D match, TRBD2 (6 bases). Germline V gives CDR1 SGHTA, CDR2 FQGNSA. The V and J ends lost 5 bases and 14 bases respectively, with 26 bases between them. This CDR3 spans 15 amino acids. In DNA form, the CDR3 reads TGTGCCAGCAGCCCGCGGGGTGCGGGTGCCGACATCATGTATTTT. Residues: CASSPRGAGADIMYF. The complete variable domain, with remaining parts taken from reference TRBV7-2 and TRBJ2-3, reads GAGVSQSPSNKVTEKGKDVELRCDPISGHTALYWYRQSLGQGLEFLIYFQGNSAPDKSGLPSDRFSAERTGGSVSTLTIQRTQQEDSAVYLCASSPRGAGADIMYFGPGTRLTVL.

There are a few counts of this clone. This chain uses TRBV2 with TRBJ2-3; 9 bases are a match to TRBD2. After removal of 5 bases from V and 3 bases from J, the junction contained 6 bases not matched to a gene. The CDR3 is made up of 15 amino acids. Germline-derived CDR1 and CDR2 are SNHLY and FYNNEI. The CDR3 bases are TGTGCCAGCAGTCAGGCGGGGGGGCGGACAGATACGCAGTATTTT. It yields the protein CASSQAGGRTDTQYF.

In its sample, this clone was seen once. The chain recombines TRBV7-2 with TRBJ2-7, with TRBD1 matching 9 bases. The CDR3 has 13 residues. The V gene's germline CDR1 is SGHTA and CDR2 FQGNSA. Trimming removed 5 bases from V and 5 bases from J; junction bases left unmatched: 4. CDR3 loop: CASSVTGGHEQYF. CDR3 coding DNA: TGTGCCAGCAGCGTAACAGGGGGCCACGAGCAGTACTTC.

V and J are TRBV6-5 and TRBJ2-7; D unclear. V lost 2 bases to trimming and J lost 3 bases, with 8 bases between them. CDR3 length: 13 residues. CDR1 MNHEY and CDR2 SVGAGI come from the germline V gene. Written as DNA, the CDR3 is TGTGCCAGCAGTTACGTGGCAGGCTACGAGCAGTACGTC. Protein sequence: CASSYVAGYEQYV.

This sequence joins TRBV5-5 and TRBJ2-2; 10 bases match TRBD2. This CDR3 has 18 amino acids. The V segment lost 4 bases and the J segment 4 bases; nucleotides outside the gene matches: 13. Germline values: CDR1 SGHKS, CDR2 YYEKEE (reference sequence). The CDR3 nucleotides read TGTGCCAGCAGCCCACTGACCTTAGCGGGGGGAAGCACCGGGGAGCTGTTTTTT. Protein sequence: CASSPLTLAGGSTGELFF.

The chain carries TRBV7-9 and TRBJ1-3; D perhaps matches TRBD1 (5 bases). The CDR3 contains 18 residues. CDR1 is SEHNR and CDR2 is FQNEAQ in the germline V gene (reference sequence). Trimming pared 5 bases from V and 0 bases from J, leaving 20 bases between. The CDR3 spells CASSAPRPTVDSGNTIYF. Here the CDR3 DNA reads TGTGCCAGCAGCGCCCCCCGGCCGACAGTTGACTCTGGAAACACCATATATTTT.

The genes are TRBV9 and TRBJ2-2; D might be TRBD1 (6 bases). CDR3 length equals 17 residues. Trimming removed 4 bases at V and 1 base at J, with 17 bases between. Germline CDR1 and CDR2: SGDLS and YYNGEE. The DNA of the CDR3 is TGTGCCAGCAGCCTCAGGGGTTTGGGGGAGAACACCGGGGAGCTGTTTTTT. It specifies CASSLRGLGENTGELFF.

The chain couples TRBV5-1 to TRBJ2-7; 10 bases align to TRBD1. The CDR3 has 14 amino acids. CDR1 and CDR2 from the germline V gene are SGHRS and YFSETQ. V lost 5 bases and J lost 5; bases outside the gene matches: 7. In DNA form, the CDR3 reads TGCGCCAGCAGGCAGGACAGGGGGGTTAACGAGCAGTACTTC. Protein product: CASRQDRGVNEQYF.

J is TRBJ1-3 and V is TRBV7-9; D is uncertain. Trimming cost V 2 bases and J 0 bases, with 14 bases left between them. The V gene's germline CDR1 is SEHNR and CDR2 FQNEAQ (reference sequence). The CDR3 loop spans 17 amino acids. CDR3 nucleotides: TGTGCCAGCAGCTTAAGATACGAGAGACTCTCTGGAAACACCATATATTTT. As protein: CASSLRYERLSGNTIYF.

The rearrangement links TRBV7-2 to TRBJ1-3, with 8 bases lining up with TRBD1. Germline trimming cut 2 bases from V and 4 bases from J; bases unmatched to any gene: 4. The CDR3 consists of 15 residues. Germline values: CDR1 SGHTA, CDR2 FQGNSA. The CDR3 loop is CASSLRTGLGNTIYF. The CDR3 coding sequence is TGTGCCAGCAGCTTACGGACAGGGCTCGGAAACACCATATATTTT.

This rearrangement joins TRBV5-5 to TRBJ2-7; 13 bases fit TRBD2. Germline loops: CDR1 SGHKS, CDR2 YYEKEE (reference sequence). CDR3 length: 15 amino acids. V lost 4 bases and J lost 5; bases outside the gene matches: 6. DNA of the CDR3: TGTGCCAGCAGCATGGGACTAGCGGGACCCAACGAGCAGTACTTC. Amino acids: CASSMGLAGPNEQYF.

V and J are TRBV21-1 and TRBJ1-6; the table gives TRBD1 as D, unverified against the DNA. TRBV21-1 corresponds to a pseudogene. This CDR3 has 16 residues. CDR3 sequence: CASSKARDSANSPLHF. The CDR3 region has the DNA TGTGCCAGCAGCAAAGCGAGAGACAGTGCCAATTCACCCCTCCACTTT.

The gene calls are TRBV7-9 and TRBJ1-3; the D gene is possibly TRBD1 (6 bases). Germline CDR1 is SEHNR and CDR2 is FQNEAQ (reference sequence). V gave up 5 bases and J gave up 0 bases, with 14 bases separating them. This CDR3 is built from 16 residues. The CDR3 spells CASSTGQFNSGNTIYF. In DNA form, the CDR3 reads TGTGCCAGCAGCACAGGACAGTTCAACTCTGGAAACACCATATATTTT.

This clone was detected once. The chain couples TRBV19 to TRBJ2-2, with D tentatively TRBD2 (6 bases). V lost 3 bases and J 1 base, leaving 15 bases between the germline ends. There are 17 residues in the CDR3. Germline values: CDR1 LNHDA, CDR2 SQIVND (reference sequence). The CDR3 region is CASSIFQVRENTGELFF. CDR3 in DNA: TGTGCCAGTAGTATTTTTCAGGTGCGGGAGAACACCGGGGAGCTGTTTTTT.

This clone was recorded only once. This chain uses TRBV7-9 with TRBJ2-7; TRBD2 aligns across 10 bases. The junction had 5 bases not matched to a gene; V was cut back by 4 bases and J by 2 bases. There are 15 residues in the CDR3. The germline CDR1 and CDR2 sequences are SEHNR and FQNEAQ (reference sequence). This chain's CDR3 is CASSSVAGGTYEQYF. DNA for the CDR3: TGTGCCAGCAGCTCCGTAGCGGGAGGTACCTACGAGCAGTACTTC. The full variable domain, in which reference TRBV7-9 and TRBJ2-7 provide the parts outside the CDR3, is DTGVSQNPRHKITKRGQNVTFRCDPISEHNRLYWYRQTLGQGPEFLTYFQNEAQLEKSRLLSDRFSAERPKGSFSTLEIQRTEQGDSAMYLCASSSVAGGTYEQYFGPGTRLTVT.

The rearrangement uses TRBV27 and TRBJ1-2; TRBD1 matches at 9 bases. The CDR3 spans 13 residues. Unmatched junction bases numbered 2, after V lost 6 bases and J lost 3 bases. The germline gives CDR1 MNHEY, CDR2 SMNVEV (reference sequence). CDR3 bases: TGTGCCAGCAGCGGGGACAGGGACTATGGCTACACCTTC. Translation gives CASSGDRDYGYTF.

This clone was seen only once. V gene TRBV7-2 combines with J gene TRBJ2-1; no firm D call. Germline V gene data show CDR1 as SGHTA and CDR2 as FQGNSA. Trimming removed 6 bases from V and 0 bases from J, with 15 bases in between. The CDR3 covers 16 residues. The chain's CDR3 is CASRPHVRGSYNEQFF. The CDR3 DNA is TGTGCCAGCAGGCCCCACGTGAGAGGCTCCTACAATGAGCAGTTCTTC.

The chain uses TRBV18 and TRBJ2-1; TRBD2 matches 7 bases. The length of the CDR3 is 15 residues. Germline lookup yields CDR1 KGHSH and CDR2 LQKENI. Unmatched junction bases numbered 8, after V lost 3 bases and J lost 6 bases. CDR3 sequence: CASSPGSGAFNEQFF. For the CDR3, the DNA is TGTGCCAGCTCACCGGGCAGCGGGGCGTTCAATGAGCAGTTCTTC. Looking up the rest from reference TRBV18 and TRBJ2-1 gives the full variable domain: NAGVMQNPRHLVRRRGQEARLRCSPMKGHSHVYWYRQLPEEGLKFMVYLQKENIIDESGMPKERFSAEFPKEGPSILRIQQVVRGDSAAYFCASSPGSGAFNEQFFGPGTRLTVL.

In its sample, this clone was seen a few times. The chain recombines TRBV9 with TRBJ2-3; 7 bases are shared with TRBD1. CDR1 and CDR2 from the germline V gene are SGDLS and YYNGEE. The ends lost 4 bases at V and 2 bases at J; junction bases unmatched: 10. This CDR3 has 16 amino acids. The CDR3 region has the DNA TGTGCCAGCAGCCCCCGCCGGGGACAGAACACAGATACGCAGTATTTT. Translating gives CASSPRRGQNTDTQYF. Variable domain in full (rest from reference TRBV9 and TRBJ2-3): DSGVTQTPKHLITATGQRVTLRCSPRSGDLSVYWYQQSLDQGLQFLIQYYNGEERAKGNILERFSAQQFPDLHSELNLSSLELGDSALYFCASSPRRGQNTDTQYFGPGTRLTVL.

The chain combines TRBV25-1 with TRBJ2-5, with a tentative D call TRBD2 (5 bases). Germline CDR1 reads MGHDK; CDR2 reads SYGVNS. This CDR3 region has 14 residues. Trimming removed 1 base from V and 5 bases from J, with 11 bases in between. This CDR3 is CASSEFGEFETQYF. The CDR3 DNA is TGTGCCAGCAGTGAATTCGGGGAATTCGAGACCCAGTACTTC.

V usage is TRBV19 and J usage is TRBJ1-2; 9 nucleotides align to TRBD1. The CDR3 extends over 17 amino acids. CDR1 and CDR2 (germline): LNHDA, SQIVND (reference sequence). With 7 bases clipped from V and 2 bases from J, the junction kept 14 bases outside the gene matches. CDR3: CASTKGQGLTSNYGYTF. CDR3 bases: TGTGCCAGTACCAAGGGACAGGGCCTAACCTCCAACTATGGCTACACCTTC.